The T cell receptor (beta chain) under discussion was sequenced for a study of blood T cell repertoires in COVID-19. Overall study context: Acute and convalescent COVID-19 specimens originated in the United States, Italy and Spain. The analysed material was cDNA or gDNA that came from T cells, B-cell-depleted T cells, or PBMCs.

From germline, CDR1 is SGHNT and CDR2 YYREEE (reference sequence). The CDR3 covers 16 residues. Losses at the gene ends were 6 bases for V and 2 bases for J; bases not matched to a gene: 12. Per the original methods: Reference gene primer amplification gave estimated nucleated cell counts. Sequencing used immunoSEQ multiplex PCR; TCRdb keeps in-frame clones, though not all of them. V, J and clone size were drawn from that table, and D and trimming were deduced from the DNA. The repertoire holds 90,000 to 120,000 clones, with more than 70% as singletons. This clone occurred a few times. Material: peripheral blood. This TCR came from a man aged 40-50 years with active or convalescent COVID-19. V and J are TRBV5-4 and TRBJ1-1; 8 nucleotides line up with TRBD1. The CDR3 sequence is CASKRTPTGANTEAFF. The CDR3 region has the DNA TGTGCCAGCAAAAGAACACCGACAGGGGCCAACACTGAAGCTTTCTTT.